This TCR beta chain was sequenced during a study of cytomegalovirus exposure and HLA in healthy donors. For the study at large: Unique TCR beta sequences numbering about 100 million came from about 179 million T cells in an earlier analysis. Findings and limits, study-wide: In terms of immune exposure information, only CMV serostatus was available. Common viral pathogens were later found to be apparently linked to several of the most significant clusters. The authors considered a cluster of highly shared sequence variants likely to be a sequencing artifact.

The J segment lost 4 bases and the V segment lost 1 base, leaving 7 bases of the junction unmatched. This CDR3 has 15 amino acids. Per germline, CDR1 LNHDA and CDR2 SQIVND (reference sequence). The PCR contained 60 Vbeta and 13 Jbeta primers. The assay was immunoSEQ multiplex PCR, and TCRdb's table has in-frame clones only and misses some. The data contain approximately 170,000 clones, 65% to 85% of them seen just once; the ten biggest clones take up 2% to 2.5%. Turning to this clone: The antigen remains undetermined.

The chain joins TRBV19 to TRBJ2-7; 7 nucleotides match TRBD1. This TCR derives from a male donor in good health and CMV-seronegative. Sequenced material: PBMCs. DNA for the CDR3: TGTGCCAGTAGTATAGCTGGAGACAGGGTTTACGAGCAGTACTTC. Amino acids: CASSIAGDRVYEQYF.